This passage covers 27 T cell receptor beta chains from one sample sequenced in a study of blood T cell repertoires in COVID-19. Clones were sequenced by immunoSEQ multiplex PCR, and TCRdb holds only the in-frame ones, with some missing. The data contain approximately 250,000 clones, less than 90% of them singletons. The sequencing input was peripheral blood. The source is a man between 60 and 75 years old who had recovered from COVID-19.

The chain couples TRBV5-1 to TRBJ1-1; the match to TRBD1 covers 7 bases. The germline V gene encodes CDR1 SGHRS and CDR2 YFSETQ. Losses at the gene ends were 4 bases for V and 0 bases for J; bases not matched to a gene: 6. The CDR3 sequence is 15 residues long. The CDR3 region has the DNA TGCGCCAGCAGCATTGGACAGGTATTGAACACTGAAGCTTTCTTT. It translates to CASSIGQVLNTEAFF.

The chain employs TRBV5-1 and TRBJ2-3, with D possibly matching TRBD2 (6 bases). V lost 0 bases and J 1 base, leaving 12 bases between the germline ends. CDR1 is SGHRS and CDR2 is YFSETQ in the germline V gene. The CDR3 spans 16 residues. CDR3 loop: CASSLGLVPGTDTQYF. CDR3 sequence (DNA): TGCGCCAGCAGCTTGGGACTAGTTCCGGGCACAGATACGCAGTATTTT.

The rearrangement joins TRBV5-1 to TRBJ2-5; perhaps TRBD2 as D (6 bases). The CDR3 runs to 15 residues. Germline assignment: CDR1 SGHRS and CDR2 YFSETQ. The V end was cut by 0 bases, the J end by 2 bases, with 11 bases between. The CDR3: CASSLASGRQETQYF. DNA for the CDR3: TGCGCCAGCAGCTTGGCCTCAGGGAGGCAAGAGACCCAGTACTTC.

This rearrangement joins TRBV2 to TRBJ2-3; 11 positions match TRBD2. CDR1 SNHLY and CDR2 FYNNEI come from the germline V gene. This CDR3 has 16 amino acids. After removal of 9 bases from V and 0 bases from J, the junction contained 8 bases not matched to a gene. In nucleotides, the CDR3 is TGTGCCAGAACTAGCGGGGGAGCATATAGCACAGATACGCAGTATTTT. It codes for CARTSGGAYSTDTQYF.

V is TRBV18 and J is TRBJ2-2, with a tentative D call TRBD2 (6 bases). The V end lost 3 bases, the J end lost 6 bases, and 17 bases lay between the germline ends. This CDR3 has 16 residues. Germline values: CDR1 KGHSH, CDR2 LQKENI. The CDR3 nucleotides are TGTGCCAGCTCACCCTTTTCGGGCGGGGCCGCCGGGGAGCTGTTTTTT. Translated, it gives CASSPFSGGAAGELFF. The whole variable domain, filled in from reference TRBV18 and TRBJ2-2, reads NAGVMQNPRHLVRRRGQEARLRCSPMKGHSHVYWYRQLPEEGLKFMVYLQKENIIDESGMPKERFSAEFPKEGPSILRIQQVVRGDSAAYFCASSPFSGGAAGELFFGEGSRLTVL.

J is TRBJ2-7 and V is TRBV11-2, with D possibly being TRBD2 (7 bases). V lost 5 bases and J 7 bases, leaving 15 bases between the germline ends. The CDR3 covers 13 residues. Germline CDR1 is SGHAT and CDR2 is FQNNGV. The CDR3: CASSAYREGEQYF. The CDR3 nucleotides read TGTGCCAGCAGCGCTTACAGGGAGGGGGAGCAGTACTTC.

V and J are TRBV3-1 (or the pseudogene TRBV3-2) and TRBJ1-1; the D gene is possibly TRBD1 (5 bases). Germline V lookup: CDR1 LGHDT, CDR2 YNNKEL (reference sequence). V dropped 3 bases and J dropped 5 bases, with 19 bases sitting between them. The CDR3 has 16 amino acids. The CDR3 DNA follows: TGTGCCAGCAGCCAGGATTTCGGGCACCGGGGGACTGAAGCTTTCTTT. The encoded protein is CASSQDFGHRGTEAFF.

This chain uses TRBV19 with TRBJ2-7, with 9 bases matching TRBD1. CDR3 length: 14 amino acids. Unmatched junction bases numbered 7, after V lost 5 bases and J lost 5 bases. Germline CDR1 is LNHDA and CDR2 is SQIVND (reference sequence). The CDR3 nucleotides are TGTGCCAGTAGTCCAAGTCGACAGGGGGACGAGCAGTACTTC. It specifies CASSPSRQGDEQYF.

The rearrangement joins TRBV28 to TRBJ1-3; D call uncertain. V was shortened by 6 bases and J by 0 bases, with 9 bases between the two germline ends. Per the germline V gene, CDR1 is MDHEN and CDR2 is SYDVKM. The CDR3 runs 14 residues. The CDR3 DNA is TGTGCCAGCAGGGAGGGCCGCTCTGGAAACACCATATATTTT. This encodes CASREGRSGNTIYF.

DNA of the CDR3: TGTGCCAGCAGCGAAGGCGACAACAGGTTTGGTTCACCCCTCCACTTT. Translating it yields CASSEGDNRFGSPLHF. This chain joins TRBV4-2 and TRBJ1-6; the D gene is possibly TRBD1 (5 bases). The germline V gene has CDR1 LGHNA and CDR2 YNFKEQ. V lost 5 bases and J 9 bases, leaving 20 bases between the germline ends. The CDR3 has 16 amino acids.

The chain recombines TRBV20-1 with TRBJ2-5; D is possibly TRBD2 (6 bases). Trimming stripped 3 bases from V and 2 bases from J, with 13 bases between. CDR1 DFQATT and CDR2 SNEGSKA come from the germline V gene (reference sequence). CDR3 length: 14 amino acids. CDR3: CSASPAGRQETQYF. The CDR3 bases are TGCAGTGCTAGTCCCGCCGGGAGACAAGAGACCCAGTACTTC.

The CDR3 region is CASSWQPAGKYNEQFF. The CDR3 DNA follows: TGTGCCAGCAGCTGGCAACCAGCGGGGAAATACAATGAGCAGTTCTTC. The genes are TRBV7-2 and TRBJ2-1, with 7 positions matching TRBD2. This CDR3 has 16 residues. The germline V gene has CDR1 SGHTA and CDR2 FQGNSA. V gave up 4 bases and J gave up 4 bases; unmatched junction bases: 10.

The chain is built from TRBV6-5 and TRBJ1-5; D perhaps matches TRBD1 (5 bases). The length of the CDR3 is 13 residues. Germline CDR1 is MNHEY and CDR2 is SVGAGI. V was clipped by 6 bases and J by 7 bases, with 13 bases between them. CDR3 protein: CASSPVGLQPQHF. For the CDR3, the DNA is TGTGCCAGCAGCCCCGTGGGGCTCCAGCCCCAGCATTTT.

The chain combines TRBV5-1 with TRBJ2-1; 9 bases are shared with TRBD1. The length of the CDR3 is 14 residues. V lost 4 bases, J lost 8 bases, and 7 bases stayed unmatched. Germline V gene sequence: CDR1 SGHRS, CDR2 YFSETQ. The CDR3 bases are TGCGCCAGCAGCCCCGGGACAGGGTATGATGAGCAGTTCTTC. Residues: CASSPGTGYDEQFF.

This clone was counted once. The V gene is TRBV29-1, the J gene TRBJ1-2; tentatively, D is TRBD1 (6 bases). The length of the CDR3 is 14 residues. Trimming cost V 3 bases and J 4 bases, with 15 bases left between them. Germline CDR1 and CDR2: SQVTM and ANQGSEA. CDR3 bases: TGCAGCGTTGATCCGGCAGGGGCGGGCTATGGCTACACCTTC. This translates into CSVDPAGAGYGYTF.

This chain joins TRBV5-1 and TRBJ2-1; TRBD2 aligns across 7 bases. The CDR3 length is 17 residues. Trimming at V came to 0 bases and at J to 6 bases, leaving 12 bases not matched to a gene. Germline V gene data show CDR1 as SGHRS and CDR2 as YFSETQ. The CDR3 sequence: CASSLGALAAFGNEQFF. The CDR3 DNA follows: TGCGCCAGCAGCTTGGGGGCCCTAGCGGCTTTCGGCAATGAGCAGTTCTTC. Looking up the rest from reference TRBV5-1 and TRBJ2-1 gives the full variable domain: KAGVTQTPRYLIKTRGQQVTLSCSPISGHRSVSWYQQTPGQGLQFLFEYFSETQRNKGNFPGRFSGRQFSNSRSEMNVSTLELGDSALYLCASSLGALAAFGNEQFFGPGTRLTVL.

Here the CDR3 reads CASSPNWAGAYEQYF. The CDR3 DNA reads TGTGCCAGCAGCCCAAACTGGGCAGGGGCATACGAGCAGTACTTC. This chain uses TRBV11-2 with TRBJ2-7, with TRBD1 as a possible D gene (6 bases). V shed 5 bases and J shed 4 bases, with 18 bases lying between them. CDR1 and CDR2 from the germline V gene are SGHAT and FQNNGV. The CDR3 runs 15 residues. Together with reference TRBV11-2 and TRBJ2-7, the CDR3 gives the full variable domain: EAGVAQSPRYKIIEKRQSVAFWCNPISGHATLYWYQQILGQGPKLLIQFQNNGVVDDSQLPKDRFSAERLKGVDSTLKIQPAKLEDSAVYLCASSPNWAGAYEQYFGPGTRLTVT.

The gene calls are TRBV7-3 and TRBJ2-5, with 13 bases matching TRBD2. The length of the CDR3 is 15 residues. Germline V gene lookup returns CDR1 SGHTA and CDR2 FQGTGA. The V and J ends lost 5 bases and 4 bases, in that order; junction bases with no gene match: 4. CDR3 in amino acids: CASSAGLAGVETQYF. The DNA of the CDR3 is TGTGCCAGCAGCGCAGGACTAGCGGGGGTAGAGACCCAGTACTTC.

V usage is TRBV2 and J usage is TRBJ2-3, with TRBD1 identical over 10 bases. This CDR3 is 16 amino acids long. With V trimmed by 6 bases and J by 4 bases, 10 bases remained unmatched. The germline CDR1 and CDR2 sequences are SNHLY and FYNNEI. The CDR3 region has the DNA TGTGCCAGCAGAGCCCAGGACAGGGGGAGGGCAGATACGCAGTATTTT. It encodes CASRAQDRGRADTQYF.

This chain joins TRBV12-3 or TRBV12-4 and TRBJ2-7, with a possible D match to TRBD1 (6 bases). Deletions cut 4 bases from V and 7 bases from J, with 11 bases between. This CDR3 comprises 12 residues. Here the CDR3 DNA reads TGTGCCAGCAGTTACAGGGTTGGAGAGCAGTACTTC. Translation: CASSYRVGEQYF.

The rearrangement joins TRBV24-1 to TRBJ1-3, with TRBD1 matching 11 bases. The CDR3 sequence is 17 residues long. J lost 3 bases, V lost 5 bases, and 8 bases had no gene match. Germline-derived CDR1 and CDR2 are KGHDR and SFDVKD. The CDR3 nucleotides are TGTGCCACCAGTGTTCCTGGGACAGGGGGAAGTGGAAACACCATATATTTT. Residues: CATSVPGTGGSGNTIYF.

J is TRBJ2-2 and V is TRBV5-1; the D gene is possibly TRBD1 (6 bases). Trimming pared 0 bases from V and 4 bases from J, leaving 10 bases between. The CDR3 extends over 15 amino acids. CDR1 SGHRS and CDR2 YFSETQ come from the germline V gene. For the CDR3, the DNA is TGCGCCAGCAGCTTGGGTGGGACACTCACCGGGGAGCTGTTTTTT. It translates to CASSLGGTLTGELFF.

Here the CDR3 reads CASSRDRASPLHF. The CDR3 DNA sequence: TGTGCCAGCAGCCGGGACAGGGCCTCACCCCTCCACTTT. J is TRBJ1-6 and V is TRBV5-4; TRBD1 matches 9 bases. V was clipped by 4 bases and J by 10 bases; unmatched bases: 3. This CDR3 is 13 amino acids long. Germline-derived CDR1 and CDR2 are SGHNT and YYREEE (reference sequence).

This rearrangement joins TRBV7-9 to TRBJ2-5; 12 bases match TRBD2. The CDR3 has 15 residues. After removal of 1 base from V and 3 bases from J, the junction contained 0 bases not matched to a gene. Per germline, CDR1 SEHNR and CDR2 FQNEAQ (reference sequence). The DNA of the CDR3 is TGTGCCAGCAGCTTAGGGACTAGCGGGGAAGAGACCCAGTACTTC. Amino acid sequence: CASSLGTSGEETQYF.

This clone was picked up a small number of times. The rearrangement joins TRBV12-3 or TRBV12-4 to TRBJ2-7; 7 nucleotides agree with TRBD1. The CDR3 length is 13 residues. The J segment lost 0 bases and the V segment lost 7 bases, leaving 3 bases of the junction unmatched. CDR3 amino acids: CASKGQPSYEQYF. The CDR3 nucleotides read TGTGCCAGCAAGGGACAGCCCTCCTACGAGCAGTACTTC.

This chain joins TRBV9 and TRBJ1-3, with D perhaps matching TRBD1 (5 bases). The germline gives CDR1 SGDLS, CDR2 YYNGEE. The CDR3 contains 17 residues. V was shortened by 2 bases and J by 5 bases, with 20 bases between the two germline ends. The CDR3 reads CASSVSPSDSNRNTIYF. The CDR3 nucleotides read TGTGCCAGCAGCGTGTCTCCGAGCGACAGTAACCGAAACACCATATATTTT.

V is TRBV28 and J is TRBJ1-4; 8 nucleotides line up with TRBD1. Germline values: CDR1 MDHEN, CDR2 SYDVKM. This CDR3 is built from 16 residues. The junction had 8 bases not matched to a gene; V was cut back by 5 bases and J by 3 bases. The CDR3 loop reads CASSRSGGRANEKLFF. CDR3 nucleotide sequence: TGTGCCAGCAGTAGGTCAGGGGGCCGGGCTAATGAAAAACTGTTTTTT.